The entry below describes one T cell receptor (beta chain). No antigen is known for it. The input lacks base qualities; no much larger clone sits a single base away. These data belong to a study of T cell repertoires in cytomegalovirus infection (dated by TCRdb to the late 2010s). Context from the whole study: Donor HLA type was relevant to the analysis, because carriage of CMV infection together with the matching HLA type was indicated by public TCR beta signatures.

Results and caveats for the whole study, not just this receptor: Cumulative frequency of public TCR beta family members discriminated carriers of CMV infection plus the relevant HLA type in this cohort and an independent roughly 330-donor cohort. In the ex vivo response, HLA-C-restricted CMV-specific TCR beta clonotypes were dominant, and in two of eight donors the single most frequent clonotype came from this HLA-C-restricted group.

Instrument on record: Illumina HiSeq 1500. TCRdb reworked the public reads: Q25 trimming with fastp, MiXCR clone assembly, productive beta chains retained. Entries are consolidated by CDR3 protein sequence, retaining the most common genes and DNA. The sample profile shows 500,000 to 600,000 distinct CDR3 sequences; approximately 15% of them were found once. Of the sample, 20% to 30% is held by the ten largest clones. The V and J ends are trimmed by 3 bases and 3 bases, leaving 9 bases between them. The CDR3 holds 14 amino acids from the cysteine to the phenylalanine. Just CDR3 DNA is preserved here, 42 bases in frame from base 1.

The sequence joins TRBV12-3 or TRBV12-4 to TRBJ2-1; the D gene cannot be named for sure. This TCR was sampled from a human donor in good health (CMV status not recorded). Some clones in this sample may be carry-over from other donors' samples. Sequenced material: CD8+ T cells from PBMCs. The DNA sequence reads TGTGCCAGCAGTTTTCCGGAGATCTACAATGAGCAGTTCTTC. It translates as CASSFPEIYNEQFF.